The following is a TCR beta chain sequence with its context. Its antigen remains unidentified. Unmatched junction bases numbered 3, after V lost 3 bases and J lost 5 bases. The length of the CDR3 is 13 residues. Germline V lookup: CDR1 KGHSH, CDR2 LQKENI. This sample stems from a study of T cell responses to AZD1222 COVID-19 vaccine. Study-level points and caveats: Spike-specific TCRs gained breadth and depth after people received two AZD1222 doses. Possibly, clonal diversity was underestimated; donors were largely white British and included more females. Unmutated variant regions reportedly attract nearly half of all spike-specific TCRs.

Only in-frame clones appear in the TCRdb table, and some are missing; sequencing was by immunoSEQ multiplex PCR. The sample records some 140,000 clones, roughly 90% being singletons. The sequence came from an adult in good health. This sample comprised peripheral blood, obtained on day 0 of AZD1222 vaccination. V gene TRBV18 combines with J gene TRBJ1-1; TRBD1 agrees at 7 bases. The CDR3: CASSPQGGTEAFF. The CDR3 nucleotides are TGTGCCAGCTCACCCCAGGGGGGAACTGAAGCTTTCTTT.